This T cell receptor beta chain was captured by sequencing in a study of T cell responses to AZD1222 COVID-19 vaccine. Sequenced by immunoSEQ multiplex PCR; TCRdb stores in-frame clones only, minus some. Of 120,000 to 150,000 clones listed, about 91% are singletons. The receptor's source is an adult in good health. Source: peripheral blood, taken on day 0 of AZD1222 vaccination.

CDR3 coding DNA: TGCAGCGTTTCCAGGGATACCTACAATGAGCAGTTCTTC. Its translation is CSVSRDTYNEQFF. The chain is built from TRBV29-1 and TRBJ2-1, with D perhaps TRBD1 (5 bases). Trimming took off 5 bases at V and 2 bases at J, with 10 bases between the two ends. CDR3 length equals 13 residues. Per the germline V gene, CDR1 is SQVTM and CDR2 is ANQGSEA.